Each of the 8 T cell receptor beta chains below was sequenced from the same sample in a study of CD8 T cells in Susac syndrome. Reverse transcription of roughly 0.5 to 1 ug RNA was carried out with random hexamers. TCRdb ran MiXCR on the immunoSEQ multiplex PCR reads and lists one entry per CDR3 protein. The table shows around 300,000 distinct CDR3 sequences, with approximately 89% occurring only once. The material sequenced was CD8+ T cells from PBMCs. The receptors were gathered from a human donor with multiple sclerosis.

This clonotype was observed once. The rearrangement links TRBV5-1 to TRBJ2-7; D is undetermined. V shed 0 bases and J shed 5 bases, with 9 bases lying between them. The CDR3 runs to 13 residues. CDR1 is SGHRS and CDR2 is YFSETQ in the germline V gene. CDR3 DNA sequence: TGCGCCAGCAGCTTGGTCCCTCTGGACGAGCAGTACTTC. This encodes CASSLVPLDEQYF.

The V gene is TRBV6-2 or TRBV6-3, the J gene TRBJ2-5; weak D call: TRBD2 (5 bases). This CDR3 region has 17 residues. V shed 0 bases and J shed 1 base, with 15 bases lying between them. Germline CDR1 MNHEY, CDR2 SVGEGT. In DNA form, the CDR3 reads TGTGCCAGCAGTTACTCAGAGTCGGACTGGACCCAAGAGACCCAGTACTTC. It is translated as CASSYSESDWTQETQYF.

The CDR3 sequence: CAWSGIPSYNEQFF. The CDR3 DNA reads TGTGCCTGGAGTGGAATCCCCTCCTACAATGAGCAGTTCTTC. V usage is TRBV30 and J usage is TRBJ2-1; unclear D gene. Trimming cost V 1 base and J 0 bases, with 7 bases left between them. Germline values: CDR1 GTSNPN, CDR2 SVGIG (reference sequence). The CDR3 runs 14 residues.

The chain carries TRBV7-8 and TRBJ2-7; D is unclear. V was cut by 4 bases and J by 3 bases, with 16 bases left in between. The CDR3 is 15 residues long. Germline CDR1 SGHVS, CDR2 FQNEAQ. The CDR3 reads CASSSGGEMSYEQYF. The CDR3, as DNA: TGTGCCAGCAGCTCGGGTGGGGAAATGAGCTACGAGCAGTACTTC.

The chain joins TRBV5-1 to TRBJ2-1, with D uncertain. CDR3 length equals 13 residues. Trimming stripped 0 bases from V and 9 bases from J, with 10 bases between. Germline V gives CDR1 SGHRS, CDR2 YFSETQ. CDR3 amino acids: CASSLEGMGEQFF. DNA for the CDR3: TGCGCCAGCAGCTTGGAAGGGATGGGTGAGCAGTTCTTC.

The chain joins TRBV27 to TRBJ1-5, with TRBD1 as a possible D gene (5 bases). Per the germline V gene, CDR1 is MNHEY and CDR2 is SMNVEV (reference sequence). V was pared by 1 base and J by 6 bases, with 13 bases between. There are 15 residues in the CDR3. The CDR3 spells CASSLFGGRVQPQHF. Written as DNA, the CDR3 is TGTGCCAGCAGTTTATTCGGGGGTAGGGTTCAGCCCCAGCATTTT.

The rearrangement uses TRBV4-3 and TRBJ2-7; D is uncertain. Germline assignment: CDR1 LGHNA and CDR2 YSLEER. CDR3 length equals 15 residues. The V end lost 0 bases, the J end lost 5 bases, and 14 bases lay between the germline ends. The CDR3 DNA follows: TGCGCCAGCAGCCAAGAGGAAGGCCTTCGGGACGAGCAGTACTTC. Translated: CASSQEEGLRDEQYF.

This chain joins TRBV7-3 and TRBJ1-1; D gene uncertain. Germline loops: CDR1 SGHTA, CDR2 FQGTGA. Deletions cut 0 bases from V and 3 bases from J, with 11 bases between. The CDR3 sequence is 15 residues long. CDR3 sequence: CASSLTRVGYTEAFF. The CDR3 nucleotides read TGTGCCAGCAGCTTAACGAGGGTAGGGTACACTGAAGCTTTCTTT.